This entry lists 3 T cell receptor beta chains sequenced from one sample in a study of regulatory T cells in long-lasting Graves disease. The authors built TCR beta libraries using iRepertoire HTBI primers and Arm-PCR of CDR3 regions. TCRdb independently ran MiXCR on the multiplex PCR reads; one entry per CDR3 protein. The sample includes about 460,000 distinct CDR3 sequences, about 20% of them seen just once. Regarding time point: persistent/refractory GD, antithyroid drugs over 5 years with positive TRAb. Generation of the TCR library employed RNA extracted from PBMCs. Here the sequenced sample was peripheral blood mononuclear cells (PBMCs), taken when the disease was refractory, from a patient treated with antithyroid drugs. The source of these receptors is a female donor with Graves disease.

J is TRBJ2-1 and V is TRBV3-1; the D gene is possibly TRBD2 (7 bases). The CDR3 length is 16 residues. The V and J ends lost 4 bases and 8 bases respectively, with 21 bases between them. Germline assignment: CDR1 LGHDT and CDR2 YNNKEL (reference sequence). The CDR3 spells CASSPGGSGEVDEQFF. Here the CDR3 DNA reads TGTGCCAGCAGCCCGGGGGGTTCAGGGGAAGTCGATGAGCAGTTCTTC.

This clonotype appeared once. One base away lies a much larger clone, so this may be a sequencing read error. Because the CDR3 is missing its conserved closing phenylalanine or tryptophan, this is likely a read error. The J gene is TRBJ2-5, the V gene TRBV6-1, with unresolved D. The CDR3 contains 14 residues. Per the germline V gene, CDR1 is MNHNS and CDR2 is SASEGT. V was trimmed by 7 bases and J by 11 bases, leaving 23 bases between them. The CDR3 spells CASTTYQGPGDQYL. For the CDR3, the DNA is TGTGCCAGCACCACGTACCAAGGACCGGGCGATCAGTACCTC.

This rearrangement joins TRBV6-1 to TRBJ2-5; 9 bases match TRBD1. V shed 4 bases and J 5 bases; nucleotides not matched to a gene: 5. Per germline, CDR1 MNHNS and CDR2 SASEGT. The length of the CDR3 is 14 residues. CDR3 nucleotide sequence: TGTGCCAGCAGTGTAGACAGGGGGTATGAGACCCAGTACTTC. This gives the protein CASSVDRGYETQYF.